A single sample is the source of the 20 T cell receptor beta chains below, sequenced in a study of T cells of healthy individuals. TCRdb reprocessed the 5' RACE reads with MiXCR, giving one entry per CDR3 protein. The profile shows over 40,000 distinct CDR3 sequences, approximately 4.5% of them singletons. The source is a human donor in good health.

At least ten counts were recorded for this clonotype. The rearrangement uses TRBV12-3 or TRBV12-4 and TRBJ2-5; TRBD2 matches at 9 bases. V lost 5 bases and J lost 2; bases outside the gene matches: 6. The CDR3 totals 15 residues. The CDR3 sequence: CASSPPTSGQETQYF. The CDR3 nucleotides are TGTGCCAGCAGTCCCCCTACTAGCGGGCAAGAGACCCAGTACTTC.

The chain employs TRBV5-1 and TRBJ2-3; possibly TRBD2 for D (5 bases). The CDR3 has 15 amino acids. V gave up 2 bases and J gave up 2 bases, with 12 bases separating them. The germline gives CDR1 SGHRS, CDR2 YFSETQ. Here the CDR3 DNA reads TGCGCCAGCAGCTTCTTGAGCGGTGACACAGATACGCAGTATTTT. Amino acid sequence: CASSFLSGDTDTQYF.

Comments on this clonotype: A much more abundant neighbour one base away suggests this may be a read error. The genes are TRBV11-2 and TRBJ2-7, with a possible D match to TRBD1 (6 bases). This CDR3 contains 14 residues. Germline V gives CDR1 SGHAT, CDR2 FQNNGV. The CDR3 DNA is TGTGCCGGCAGCTTGGGGGCGAACCCGCGCGAGCAGTACTTC. Translation gives CAGSLGANPREQYF.

This clonotype was seen a handful of times. The rearrangement uses TRBV9 and TRBJ2-5; the match to TRBD2 covers 10 bases. The V gene end was trimmed by 0 bases and the J gene end by 4 bases; junction bases not matched to a gene: 3. Germline CDR1 SGDLS, CDR2 YYNGEE. The length of the CDR3 is 15 residues. CDR3 nucleotide sequence: TGTGCCAGCAGCGTAGATCCTAGCGGGAGAGAGACCCAGTACTTC. As protein: CASSVDPSGRETQYF.

Notes on this clonotype: A much larger clone differs by one base, so this may be a read error. The chain recombines TRBV5-1 with TRBJ2-3, with 11 bases aligning to TRBD2. The germline V gene encodes CDR1 SGHRS and CDR2 YFSETQ. CDR3 length: 16 amino acids. The CDR3 loop is CASKVSGGASKDTQYF. CDR3 nucleotide sequence: TGCGCCAGCAAAGTTAGCGGGGGGGCCAGCAAAGATACGCAGTATTTT.

The sample holds a few counts of this clonotype. The chain has TRBV12-3 or TRBV12-4 and TRBJ1-1, with D possibly TRBD1 on 6 matching bases. This CDR3 contains 15 residues. Trimming removed 6 bases at V and 3 bases at J, with 17 bases between. CDR3 in amino acids: CASRGAGAIHTEAFF. The DNA for the CDR3 is TGTGCCAGCAGAGGAGCAGGGGCTATTCACACTGAAGCTTTCTTT.

This clonotype was seen at least ten times. The V and J genes are TRBV6-5 and TRBJ2-7; no definite D call. V was cut by 0 bases and J by 6 bases, with 15 bases left in between. The CDR3 covers 15 residues. Germline CDR1 and CDR2: MNHEY and SVGAGI. Written as DNA, the CDR3 is TGTGCCAGCAGTTACTCGAAGTTCGCCGTGGCCGAGCAGTACTTC. This gives the protein CASSYSKFAVAEQYF.

In its sample, this clonotype was seen many times. The chain has TRBV11-2 and TRBJ2-1; 7 positions match TRBD1. The CDR3 is 16 amino acids. Germline V CDR1 and CDR2: SGHAT, FQNNGV. V shed 5 bases, J shed 1 base, and the junction held 8 bases outside the gene matches. CDR3 amino acids: CASSRTGTVSYNEQFF. DNA of the CDR3: TGTGCCAGCAGCCGAACCGGGACAGTTTCCTACAATGAGCAGTTCTTC.

V usage is TRBV7-9 and J usage is TRBJ2-5, with no clear D. Trimming removed 6 bases at V and 2 bases at J, with 19 bases between. CDR1 is SEHNR, CDR2 FQNEAQ, per germline (reference sequence). The length of the CDR3 is 16 residues. This CDR3 is CASSPPRSPLQETQYF. The CDR3, as DNA: TGTGCCAGCAGTCCCCCGCGGAGCCCGCTACAAGAGACCCAGTACTTC.

In its sample, this clonotype was seen many times. The chain is built from TRBV19 and TRBJ2-1, with TRBD2 identical over 7 bases. The CDR3 has 14 amino acids. The J segment lost 4 bases and the V segment lost 5 bases, leaving 5 bases of the junction unmatched. Germline V CDR1 and CDR2: LNHDA, SQIVND (reference sequence). The CDR3 sequence is CASSPGLPYNEQFF. The DNA for the CDR3 is TGTGCCAGTAGTCCGGGACTACCTTACAATGAGCAGTTCTTC.

This clonotype was detected many times. The chain combines TRBV6-5 with TRBJ1-1, with D tentatively TRBD1 (5 bases). Germline loops: CDR1 MNHEY, CDR2 SVGAGI. V was cut by 4 bases and J by 5 bases, with 11 bases left in between. The CDR3 is 13 residues long. In nucleotides, the CDR3 is TGTGCCAGCAGTTGGGCGCGGGGGACTGAAGCTTTCTTT. It specifies CASSWARGTEAFF.

This clonotype was found many times. The V call is TRBV4-1, the J call TRBJ1-5; D call uncertain. The CDR3 length is 16 residues. Germline V gene sequence: CDR1 MGHRA, CDR2 YSYEKL. V dropped 3 bases and J dropped 0 bases, with 12 bases sitting between them. The CDR3 loop is CASSHHPDTSNQPQHF. Here the CDR3 DNA reads TGCGCCAGCAGCCACCACCCAGACACTAGCAATCAGCCCCAGCATTTT.

This clonotype has only a few counts. This chain connects TRBV15 to TRBJ2-2, with D tentatively TRBD2 (7 bases). The V end lost 6 bases, the J end lost 5 bases, and 10 bases lay between the germline ends. The V gene's germline CDR1 is LNHNV and CDR2 YYDKDF (reference sequence). This CDR3 has 13 amino acids. CDR3 protein: CATRRGLTGELFF. The CDR3 bases are TGTGCCACCAGGCGGGGGCTGACCGGGGAGCTGTTTTTT. Full variable domain (remainder filled in from reference TRBV15 and TRBJ2-2): DAMVIQNPRYQVTQFGKPVTLSCSQTLNHNVMYWYQQKSSQAPKLLFHYYDKDFNNEADTPDNFQSRRPNTSFCFLDIRSPGLGDTAMYLCATRRGLTGELFFGEGSRLTVL.

This clonotype came up many times. The chain links TRBV18 to TRBJ2-7; TRBD1 agrees at 9 bases. Germline lookup yields CDR1 KGHSH and CDR2 LQKENI. V gave up 2 bases and J gave up 3 bases; unmatched junction bases: 2. This CDR3 contains 14 residues. CDR3: CASSPRDRDYEQYF. For the CDR3, the DNA is TGTGCCAGCTCACCAAGGGACAGGGACTACGAGCAGTACTTC.

The rearrangement joins TRBV9 to TRBJ1-1; tentative D call: TRBD1 (5 bases). There are 15 residues in the CDR3. Trimming took 3 bases from V and 4 from J, leaving 16 bases between them. The germline CDR1 and CDR2 sequences are SGDLS and YYNGEE. The CDR3, as DNA: TGTGCCAGCAGCGCCTCAGGCCGAGGGACCACTGAAGCTTTCTTT. Translated, it gives CASSASGRGTTEAFF.

In its sample, this clonotype was seen many times. The chain carries TRBV6-2 or TRBV6-3 and TRBJ2-5; D might be TRBD1 (5 bases). Trimming took 6 bases from V and 5 from J, leaving 19 bases between them. This CDR3 spans 15 amino acids. Germline values: CDR1 MNHEY, CDR2 SVGEGT. The CDR3 DNA follows: TGTGCCAGCAGACCCGATAGGGGCGCCCGGGAGACCCAGTACTTC. Protein: CASRPDRGARETQYF.

This clonotype was seen many times. The chain carries TRBV12-3 or TRBV12-4 and TRBJ1-5; D is unclear. V shed 3 bases and J shed 4 bases, with 7 bases lying between them. The CDR3 has 13 residues. CDR3 nucleotides: TGTGCCAGCAGTTTTGGAGAAAATCAGCCCCAGCATTTT. The encoded protein is CASSFGENQPQHF.

The sample holds many counts of this clonotype. The V call is TRBV12-3 or TRBV12-4, the J call TRBJ1-5; D gene unclear. This CDR3 comprises 15 residues. Trimming pared 2 bases from V and 6 bases from J, leaving 14 bases between. In nucleotides, the CDR3 is TGTGCCAGCAGTTTATTTTCGTCGTACGTTCAGCCCCAGCATTTT. It is translated as CASSLFSSYVQPQHF.

CDR3: CASTHEGLRTGELFF. In DNA, the CDR3 is TGTGCCAGCACCCACGAGGGACTAAGAACCGGGGAGCTGTTTTTT. V gene TRBV6-2 or TRBV6-3 combines with J gene TRBJ2-2; 7 bases agree with TRBD2. Germline V gene data show CDR1 as MNHEY and CDR2 as SVGEGT. V lost 7 bases, J lost 5 bases, and 10 bases stayed unmatched. The CDR3 is 15 amino acids.

In its sample, this clonotype was seen many times. The chain carries TRBV20-1 and TRBJ2-3; tentatively, D is TRBD1 (6 bases). The CDR3 totals 12 residues. CDR1 is DFQATT and CDR2 is SNEGSKA in the germline V gene (reference sequence). Between the trimmed V and J ends, which lost 3 bases and 3 bases, there was a span of 7 bases. CDR3 amino acids: CSASQGTDTQYF. The DNA for the CDR3 is TGCAGTGCTAGCCAGGGGACAGATACGCAGTATTTT.